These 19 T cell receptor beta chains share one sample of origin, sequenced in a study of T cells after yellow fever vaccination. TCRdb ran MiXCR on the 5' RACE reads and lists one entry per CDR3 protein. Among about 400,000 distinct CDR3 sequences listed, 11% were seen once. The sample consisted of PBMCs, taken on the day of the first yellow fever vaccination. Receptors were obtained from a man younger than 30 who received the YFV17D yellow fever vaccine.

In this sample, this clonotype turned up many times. In nucleotides, the CDR3 is TGCGCCAGCAGCGTACAGTACAATGAGCAGTTCTTC. Translation: CASSVQYNEQFF. The V call is TRBV5-1, the J call TRBJ2-1; no reliable D call. V was clipped by 4 bases and J by 4 bases, with 6 bases between them. Per the germline V gene, CDR1 is SGHRS and CDR2 is YFSETQ. This CDR3 region has 12 residues.

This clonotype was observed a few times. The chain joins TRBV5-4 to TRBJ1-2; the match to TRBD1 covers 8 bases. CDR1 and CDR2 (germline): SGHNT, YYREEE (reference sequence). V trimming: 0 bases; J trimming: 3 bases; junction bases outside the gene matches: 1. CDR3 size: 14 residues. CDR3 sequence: CASSLARGHYGYTF. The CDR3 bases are TGTGCCAGCAGCTTGGCCAGGGGGCACTATGGCTACACCTTC.

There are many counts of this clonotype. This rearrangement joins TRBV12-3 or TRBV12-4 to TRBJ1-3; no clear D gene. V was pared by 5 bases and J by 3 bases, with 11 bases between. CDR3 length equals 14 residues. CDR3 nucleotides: TGTGCCAGCAGTCCGTCGGCGGGTGGAAACACCATATATTTT. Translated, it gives CASSPSAGGNTIYF.

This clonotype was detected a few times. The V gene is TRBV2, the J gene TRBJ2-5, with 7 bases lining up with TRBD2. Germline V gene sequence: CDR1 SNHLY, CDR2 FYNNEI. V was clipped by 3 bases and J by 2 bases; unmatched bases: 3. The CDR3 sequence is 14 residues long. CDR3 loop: CASSDGRDQETQYF. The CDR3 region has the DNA TGTGCCAGCAGTGATGGGAGGGATCAAGAGACCCAGTACTTC.

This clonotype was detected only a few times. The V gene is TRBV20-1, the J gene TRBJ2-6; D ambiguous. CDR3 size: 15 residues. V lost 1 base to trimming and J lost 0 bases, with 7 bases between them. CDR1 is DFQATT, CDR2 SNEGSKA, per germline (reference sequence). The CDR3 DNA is TGCAGTGCTAGAGGACTCCCCTCTGGGGCCAACGTCCTGACTTTC. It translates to CSARGLPSGANVLTF.

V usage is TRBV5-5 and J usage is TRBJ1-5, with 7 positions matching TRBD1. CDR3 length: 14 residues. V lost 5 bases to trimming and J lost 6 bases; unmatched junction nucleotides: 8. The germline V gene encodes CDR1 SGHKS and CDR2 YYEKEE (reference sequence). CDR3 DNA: TGTGCCAGCAGTCGATCGACAGGGCCTCAGCCCCAGCATTTT. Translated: CASSRSTGPQPQHF.

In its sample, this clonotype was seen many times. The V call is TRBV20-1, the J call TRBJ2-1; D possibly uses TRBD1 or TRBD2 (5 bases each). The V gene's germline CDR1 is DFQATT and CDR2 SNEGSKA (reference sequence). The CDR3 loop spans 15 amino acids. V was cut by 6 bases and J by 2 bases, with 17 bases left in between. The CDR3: CSAEKVGDPYNEQFF. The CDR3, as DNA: TGCAGTGCGGAGAAGGTTGGGGACCCCTACAATGAGCAGTTCTTC.

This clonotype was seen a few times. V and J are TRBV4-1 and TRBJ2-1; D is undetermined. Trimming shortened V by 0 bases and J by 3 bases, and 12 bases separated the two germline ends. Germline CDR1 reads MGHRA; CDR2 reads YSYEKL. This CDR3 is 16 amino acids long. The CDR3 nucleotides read TGCGCCAGCAGCCAAGAGGCCGATGAGAGCTACAATGAGCAGTTCTTC. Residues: CASSQEADESYNEQFF.

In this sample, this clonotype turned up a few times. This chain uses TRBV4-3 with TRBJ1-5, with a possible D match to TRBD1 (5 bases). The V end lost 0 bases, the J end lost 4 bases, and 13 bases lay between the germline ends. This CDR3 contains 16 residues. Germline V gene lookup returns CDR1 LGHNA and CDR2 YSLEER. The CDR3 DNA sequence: TGCGCCAGCAGCCAAGATTCGGTGGGGGGAAATCAGCCCCAGCATTTT. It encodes CASSQDSVGGNQPQHF.

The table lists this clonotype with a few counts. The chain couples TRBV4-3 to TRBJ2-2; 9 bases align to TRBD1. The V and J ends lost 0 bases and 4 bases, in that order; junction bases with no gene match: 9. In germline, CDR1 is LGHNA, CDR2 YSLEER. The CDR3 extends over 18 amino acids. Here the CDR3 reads CASSQDSTGTGSTGELFF. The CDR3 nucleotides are TGCGCCAGCAGCCAAGATTCTACGGGGACAGGGTCCACCGGGGAGCTGTTTTTT.

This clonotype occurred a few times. Written as DNA, the CDR3 is TGTGCCAGCAGCTTAGGTTACGGTGAAGCTTTCTTT. Protein product: CASSLGYGEAFF. This sequence joins TRBV7-9 and TRBJ1-1; D is unresolved. This CDR3 has 12 residues. V lost 1 base, J lost 7 bases, and 7 bases lay in between. Germline loops: CDR1 SEHNR, CDR2 FQNEAQ (reference sequence).

The CDR3 nucleotides read TGTGCCAGCAGTTACTCGTCACAGGGGGCTGGGGCCAACGTCCTGACTTTC. This translates into CASSYSSQGAGANVLTF. The chain has TRBV6-2 or TRBV6-3 and TRBJ2-6, with 8 bases lining up with TRBD1. The V gene end was trimmed by 0 bases and the J gene end by 2 bases; junction bases not matched to a gene: 3. CDR1 and CDR2 (germline): MNHEY, SVGEGT. CDR3 size: 17 residues.

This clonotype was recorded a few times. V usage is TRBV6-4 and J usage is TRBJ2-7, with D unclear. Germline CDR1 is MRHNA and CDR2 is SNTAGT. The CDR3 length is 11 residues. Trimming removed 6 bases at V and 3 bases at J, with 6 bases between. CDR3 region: CASRGNYEQYV. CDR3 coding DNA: TGTGCCAGCAGGGGAAACTACGAGCAGTACGTC.

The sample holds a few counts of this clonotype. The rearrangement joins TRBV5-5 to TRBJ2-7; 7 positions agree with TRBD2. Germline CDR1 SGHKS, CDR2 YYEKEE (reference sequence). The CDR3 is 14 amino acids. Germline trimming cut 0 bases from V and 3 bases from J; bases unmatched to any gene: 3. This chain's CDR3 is CASSLGGGNYEQYF. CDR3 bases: TGTGCCAGCAGCTTGGGGGGGGGTAACTACGAGCAGTACTTC.

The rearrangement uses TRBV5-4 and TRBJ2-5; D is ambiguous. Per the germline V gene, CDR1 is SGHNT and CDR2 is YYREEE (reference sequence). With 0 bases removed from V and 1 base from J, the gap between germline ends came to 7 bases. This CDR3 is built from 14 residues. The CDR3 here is CASSLDPGQETQYF. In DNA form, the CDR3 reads TGTGCCAGCAGCTTGGATCCAGGCCAAGAGACCCAGTACTTC.

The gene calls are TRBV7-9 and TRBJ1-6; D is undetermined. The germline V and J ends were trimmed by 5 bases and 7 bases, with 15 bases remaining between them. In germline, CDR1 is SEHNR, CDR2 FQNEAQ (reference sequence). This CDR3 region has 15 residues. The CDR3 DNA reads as TGTGCCAGCAGCGACATCACATCCGGGAATTCACCCCTCCACTTT. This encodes CASSDITSGNSPLHF.

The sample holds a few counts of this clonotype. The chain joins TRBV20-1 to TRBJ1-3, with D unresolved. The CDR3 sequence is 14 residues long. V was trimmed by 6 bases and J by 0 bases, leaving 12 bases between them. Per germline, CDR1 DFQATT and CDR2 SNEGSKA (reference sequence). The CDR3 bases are TGCAGTGCCCCGAGAAGTTCCTCTGGAAACACCATATATTTT. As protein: CSAPRSSSGNTIYF.

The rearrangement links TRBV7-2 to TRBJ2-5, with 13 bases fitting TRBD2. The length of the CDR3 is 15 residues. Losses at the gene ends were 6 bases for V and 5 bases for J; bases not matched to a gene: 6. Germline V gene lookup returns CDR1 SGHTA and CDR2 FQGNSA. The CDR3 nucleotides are TGTGCCAGCAGACCAACTAGCGGGGGGGCGGAGACCCAGTACTTC. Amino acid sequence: CASRPTSGGAETQYF.

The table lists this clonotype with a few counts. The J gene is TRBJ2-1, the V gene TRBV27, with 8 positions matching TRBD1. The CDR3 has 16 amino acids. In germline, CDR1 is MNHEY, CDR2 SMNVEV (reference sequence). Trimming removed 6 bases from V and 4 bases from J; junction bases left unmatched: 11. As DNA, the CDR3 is TGTGCCAGCAGACAATCCGGGACAGGCACTTACAATGAGCAGTTCTTC. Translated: CASRQSGTGTYNEQFF.